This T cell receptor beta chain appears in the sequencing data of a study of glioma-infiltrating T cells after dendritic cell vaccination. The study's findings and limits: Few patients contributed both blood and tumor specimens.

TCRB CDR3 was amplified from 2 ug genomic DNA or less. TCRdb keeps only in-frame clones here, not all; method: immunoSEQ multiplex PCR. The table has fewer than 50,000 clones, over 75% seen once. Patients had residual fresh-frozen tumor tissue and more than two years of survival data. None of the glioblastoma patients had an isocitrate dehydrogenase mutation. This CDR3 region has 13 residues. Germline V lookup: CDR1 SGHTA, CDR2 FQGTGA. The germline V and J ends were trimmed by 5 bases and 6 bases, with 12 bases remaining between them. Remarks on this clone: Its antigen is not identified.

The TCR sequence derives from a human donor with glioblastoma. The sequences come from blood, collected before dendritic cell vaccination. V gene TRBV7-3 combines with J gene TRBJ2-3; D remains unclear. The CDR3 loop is CASSPGPLDTQYF. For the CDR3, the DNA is TGTGCCAGCAGCCCTGGGCCCTTGGATACGCAGTATTTT.